The source of this T cell receptor beta chain is a study of T cells after yellow fever vaccination. The CDR3 sequence is 12 residues long. Trimming left V 3 bases short and J 10 bases short, with 12 bases between. Germline V gene sequence: CDR1 MGHRA, CDR2 YSYEKL. TCRdb re-called the 5' RACE reads through MiXCR, storing one row per CDR3 protein. The table records approximately 340,000 distinct CDR3 sequences, about 8.7% of them present only once. This clonotype was sampled from a man aged 18-30 years who received the YFV17D yellow fever vaccine. Sample: PBMCs, taken on the day of the first yellow fever vaccination. The chain uses TRBV4-1 and TRBJ1-1; TRBD1 might be the D (5 bases). CDR3 sequence reads: CASSHPLGGAFF. The DNA for the CDR3 is TGCGCCAGCAGCCATCCTCTGGGGGGAGCTTTCTTT.